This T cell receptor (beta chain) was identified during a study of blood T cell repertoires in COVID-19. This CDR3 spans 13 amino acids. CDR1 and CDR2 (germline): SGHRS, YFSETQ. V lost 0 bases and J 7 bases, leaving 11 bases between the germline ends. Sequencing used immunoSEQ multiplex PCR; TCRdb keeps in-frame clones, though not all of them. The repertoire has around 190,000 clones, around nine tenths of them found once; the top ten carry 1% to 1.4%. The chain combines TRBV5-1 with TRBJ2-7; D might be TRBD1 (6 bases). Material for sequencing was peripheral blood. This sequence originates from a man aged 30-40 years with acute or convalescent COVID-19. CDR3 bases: TGCGCCAGCAGCTTGGGGGACACCATTGAGCAGTACTTC. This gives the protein CASSLGDTIEQYF.